This T cell receptor beta chain emerged from a study of Graves' ophthalmopathy and Graves' hyperthyroidism. This clonotype has at least ten counts. With 3 bases removed from V and 0 bases from J, the gap between germline ends came to 15 bases. The germline CDR1 and CDR2 sequences are MNHNS and SASEGT. This CDR3 comprises 16 residues. RNA transcripts were the template, and TCR beta CDR3 regions were amplified from them. In the first round, RT-PCR was carried out with HTBI primers, and a multiplex PCR formed the second round. TCRdb re-called the multiplex PCR reads with MiXCR, one entry per CDR3 protein. This sample yields roughly 610,000 distinct CDR3 sequences, of which 22% are seen a single time; approximately 6.5% belongs to the top ten. Hyperthyroidism patients were newly diagnosed, ill under 2 months, and aged 18 to 65 years.

The sample consisted of peripheral blood. The sequence came from a woman aged 18-29 years with stable Graves' hyperthyroidism. Some clones in this sample may be carry-over from other donors' samples. The gene calls are TRBV6-1 and TRBJ2-7; D is unclear. As DNA, the CDR3 is TGTGCCAGCAGTGATGTCCCGAGCACCGTCTCCTACGAGCAGTACTTC. It codes for CASSDVPSTVSYEQYF.